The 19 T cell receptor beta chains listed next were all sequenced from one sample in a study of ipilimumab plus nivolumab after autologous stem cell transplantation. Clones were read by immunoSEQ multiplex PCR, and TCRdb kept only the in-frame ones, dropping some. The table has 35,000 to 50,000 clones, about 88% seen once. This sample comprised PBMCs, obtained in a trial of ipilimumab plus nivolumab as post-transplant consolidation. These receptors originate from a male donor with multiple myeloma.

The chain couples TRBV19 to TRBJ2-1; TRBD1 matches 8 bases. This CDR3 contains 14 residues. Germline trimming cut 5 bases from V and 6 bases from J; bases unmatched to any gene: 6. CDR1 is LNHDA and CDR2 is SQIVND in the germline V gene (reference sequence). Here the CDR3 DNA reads TGTGCCAGTAGTTCCGGGACAGGCGTCAATGAGCAGTTCTTC. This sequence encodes CASSSGTGVNEQFF.

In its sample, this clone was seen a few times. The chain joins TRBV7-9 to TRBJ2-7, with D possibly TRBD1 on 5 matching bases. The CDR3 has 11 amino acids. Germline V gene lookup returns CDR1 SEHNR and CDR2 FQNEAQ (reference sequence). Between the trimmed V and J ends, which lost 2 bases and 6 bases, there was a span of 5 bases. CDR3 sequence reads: CASSLQGEQYF. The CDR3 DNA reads TGTGCCAGCAGCTTACAGGGCGAGCAGTACTTC.

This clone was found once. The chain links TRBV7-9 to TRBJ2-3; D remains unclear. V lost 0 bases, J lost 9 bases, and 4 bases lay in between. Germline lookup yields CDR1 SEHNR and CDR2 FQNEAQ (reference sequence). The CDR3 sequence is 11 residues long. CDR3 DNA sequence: TGTGCCAGCAGCTTAGCGGGGACGCAGTATTTT. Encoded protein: CASSLAGTQYF. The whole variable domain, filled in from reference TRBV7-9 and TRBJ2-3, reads DTGVSQNPRHKITKRGQNVTFRCDPISEHNRLYWYRQTLGQGPEFLTYFQNEAQLEKSRLLSDRFSAERPKGSFSTLEIQRTEQGDSAMYLCASSLAGTQYFGPGTRLTVL.

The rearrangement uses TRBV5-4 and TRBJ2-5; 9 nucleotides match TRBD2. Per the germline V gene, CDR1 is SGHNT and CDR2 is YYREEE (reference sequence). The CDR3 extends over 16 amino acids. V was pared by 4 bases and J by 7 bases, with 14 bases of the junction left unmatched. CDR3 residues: CASSRSGGAGRVTQYF. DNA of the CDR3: TGTGCCAGCAGCCGTAGCGGGGGAGCAGGTCGGGTGACCCAGTACTTC.

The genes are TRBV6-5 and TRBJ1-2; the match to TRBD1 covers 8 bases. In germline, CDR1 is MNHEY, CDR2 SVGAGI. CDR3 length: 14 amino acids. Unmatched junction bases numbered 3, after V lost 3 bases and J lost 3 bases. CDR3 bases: TGTGCCAGCAGTTATTCGGACAGGGACTATGGCTACACCTTC. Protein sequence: CASSYSDRDYGYTF.

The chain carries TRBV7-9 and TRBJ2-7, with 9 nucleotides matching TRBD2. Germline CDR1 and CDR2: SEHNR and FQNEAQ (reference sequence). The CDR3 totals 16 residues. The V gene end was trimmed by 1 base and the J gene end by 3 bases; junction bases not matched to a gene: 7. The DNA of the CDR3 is TGTGCCAGCAGCTTAGGGGGTAGCGGGAGTAACTACGAGCAGTACTTC. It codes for CASSLGGSGSNYEQYF. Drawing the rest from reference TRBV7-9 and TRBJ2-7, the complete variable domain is DTGVSQNPRHKITKRGQNVTFRCDPISEHNRLYWYRQTLGQGPEFLTYFQNEAQLEKSRLLSDRFSAERPKGSFSTLEIQRTEQGDSAMYLCASSLGGSGSNYEQYFGPGTRLTVT.

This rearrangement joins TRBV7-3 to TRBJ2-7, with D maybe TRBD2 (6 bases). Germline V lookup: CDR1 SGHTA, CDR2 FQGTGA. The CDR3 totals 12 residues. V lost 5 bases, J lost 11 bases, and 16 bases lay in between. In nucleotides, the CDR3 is TGTGCCAGCAGCATCCAAGGAGGGGAGAAGTACTTC. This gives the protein CASSIQGGEKYF. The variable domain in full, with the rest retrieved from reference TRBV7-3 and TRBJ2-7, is GAGVSQTPSNKVTEKGKYVELRCDPISGHTALYWYRQSLGQGPEFLIYFQGTGAADDSGLPNDRFFAVRPEGSVSTLKIQRTERGDSAVYLCASSIQGGEKYFGPGTRLTVT.

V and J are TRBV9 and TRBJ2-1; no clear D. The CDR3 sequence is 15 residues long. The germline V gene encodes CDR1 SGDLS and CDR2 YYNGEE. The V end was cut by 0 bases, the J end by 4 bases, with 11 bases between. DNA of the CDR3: TGTGCCAGCAGCGTAGCTAAGCAACCGTACAATGAGCAGTTCTTC. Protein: CASSVAKQPYNEQFF.

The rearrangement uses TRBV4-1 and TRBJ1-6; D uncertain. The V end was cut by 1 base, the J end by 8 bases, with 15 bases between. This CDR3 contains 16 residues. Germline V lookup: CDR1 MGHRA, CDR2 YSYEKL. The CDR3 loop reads CASSQGGTGFDSPLHF. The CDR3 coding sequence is TGCGCCAGCAGCCAAGGCGGTACGGGGTTTGATTCACCCCTCCACTTT.

The CDR3 DNA is TGTGCCAGCAGTGAAGCCCAGGGGTACGAGCAGTACTTC. Protein sequence: CASSEAQGYEQYF. The J gene is TRBJ2-5, the V gene TRBV2; weak D call: TRBD1 (6 bases). The J call may not be correct, given that the DNA end is closer to TRBJ2-7. The CDR3 covers 13 residues. The germline gives CDR1 SNHLY, CDR2 FYNNEI.

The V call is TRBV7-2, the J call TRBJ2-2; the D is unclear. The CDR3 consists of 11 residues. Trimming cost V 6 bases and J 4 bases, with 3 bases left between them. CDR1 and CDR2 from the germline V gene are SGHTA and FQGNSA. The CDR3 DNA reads TGTGCCAGCAGTTTCACCGGGGAGCTGTTTTTT. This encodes CASSFTGELFF. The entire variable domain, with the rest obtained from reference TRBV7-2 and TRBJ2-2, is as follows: GAGVSQSPSNKVTEKGKDVELRCDPISGHTALYWYRQSLGQGLEFLIYFQGNSAPDKSGLPSDRFSAERTGGSVSTLTIQRTQQEDSAVYLCASSFTGELFFGEGSRLTVL.

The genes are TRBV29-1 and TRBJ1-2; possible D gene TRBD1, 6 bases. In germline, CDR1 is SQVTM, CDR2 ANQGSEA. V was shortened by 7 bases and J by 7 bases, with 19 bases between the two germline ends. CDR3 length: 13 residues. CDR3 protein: CSGATGRGGGYTF. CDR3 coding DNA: TGCAGCGGTGCCACAGGGAGGGGAGGTGGCTACACCTTC.

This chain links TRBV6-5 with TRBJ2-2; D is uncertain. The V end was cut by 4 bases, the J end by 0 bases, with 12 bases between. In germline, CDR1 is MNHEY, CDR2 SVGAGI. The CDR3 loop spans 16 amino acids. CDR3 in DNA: TGTGCCAGCAGTTCCCTTGGCCAGACGAACACCGGGGAGCTGTTTTTT. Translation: CASSSLGQTNTGELFF.

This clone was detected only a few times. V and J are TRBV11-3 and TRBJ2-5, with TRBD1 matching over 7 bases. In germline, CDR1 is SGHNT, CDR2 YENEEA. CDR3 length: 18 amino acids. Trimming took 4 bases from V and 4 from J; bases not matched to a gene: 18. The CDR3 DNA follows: TGTGCCAGCAGCTCGCCGGGCCCCGGGACAGCAACCTTAGAGACCCAGTACTTC. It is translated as CASSSPGPGTATLETQYF.

This chain's CDR3 is CASSLDTGNYEQYF. CDR3 nucleotide sequence: TGTGCCAGCAGCTTAGATACGGGAAACTACGAGCAGTACTTC. This chain links TRBV11-2 with TRBJ2-7; D is perhaps TRBD2 (5 bases). This CDR3 spans 14 amino acids. V lost 0 bases and J lost 3, with 9 bases in between. CDR1 SGHAT and CDR2 FQNNGV come from the germline V gene.

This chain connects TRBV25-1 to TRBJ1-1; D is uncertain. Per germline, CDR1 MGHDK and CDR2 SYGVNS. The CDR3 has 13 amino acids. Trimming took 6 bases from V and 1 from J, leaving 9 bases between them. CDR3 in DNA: TGTGCCAGCAGATATACAGCGAACACTGAAGCTTTCTTT. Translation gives CASRYTANTEAFF.

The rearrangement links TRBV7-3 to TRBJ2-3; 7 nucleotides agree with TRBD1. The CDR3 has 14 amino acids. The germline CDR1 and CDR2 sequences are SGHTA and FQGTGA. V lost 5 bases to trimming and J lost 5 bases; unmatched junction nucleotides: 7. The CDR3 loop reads CASSQTGLRDTQYF. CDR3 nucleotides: TGTGCCAGCAGCCAGACAGGGTTAAGAGATACGCAGTATTTT.

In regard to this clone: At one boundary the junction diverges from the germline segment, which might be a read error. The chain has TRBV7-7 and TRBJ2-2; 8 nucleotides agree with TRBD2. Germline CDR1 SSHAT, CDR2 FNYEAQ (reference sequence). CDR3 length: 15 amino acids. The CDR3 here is CASSLTSANTGELFF. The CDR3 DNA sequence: TGTGCTAGCAGCTTGACTAGCGCGAACACCGGGGAGCTGTTTTTT.

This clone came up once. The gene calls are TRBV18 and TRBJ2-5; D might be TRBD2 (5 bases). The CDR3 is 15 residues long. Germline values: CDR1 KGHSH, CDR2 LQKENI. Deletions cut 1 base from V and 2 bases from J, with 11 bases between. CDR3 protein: CASSPRGAPQETQYF. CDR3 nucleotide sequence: TGTGCCAGCTCACCACGGGGAGCACCACAAGAGACCCAGTACTTC.